What follows are 28 T cell receptor beta chains derived from one specimen sequenced in a study of patients and donors after allogeneic stem cell transplantation (dated by TCRdb to about 2020). Libraries were constructed by RT-PCR. Sequenced on a NextSeq 550. TCRdb applied fastp at Q25 and MiXCR to the public reads, then kept only in-frame beta chains. Every CDR3 protein is listed once, alongside the most common genes and DNA of its rows. The sample table records approximately 200,000 distinct CDR3 sequences; 35% to 50% of these occur just once. 33% of the sample belongs to the ten largest clones. Sequencing was carried out using blood, either unsorted or a sorted T cell fraction (not recorded which). These receptors all stem from a human donor who was either an allogeneic HSCT recipient or a stem cell or donor lymphocyte infusion donor (not recorded which). It is not recorded whose cells these are; they may come from a transplant donor.

This clonotype has just a few counts. The CDR3 DNA reads TGTGCCTGGAGCACCCAGGGCGGCACTGAAGCTTTCTTT. This gives the protein CAWSTQGGTEAFF. This sequence joins TRBV30 and TRBJ1-1; D perhaps matches TRBD1 (5 bases). CDR1 and CDR2 (germline): GTSNPN, SVGIG (reference sequence). This CDR3 has 13 amino acids. Trimming took 3 bases from V and 4 from J, leaving 12 bases between them.

This clonotype was recorded once. The chain couples TRBV7-9 to TRBJ1-4; weak D call: TRBD1 (5 bases). The CDR3 spans 13 residues. Trimming removed 5 bases at V and 8 bases at J, with 12 bases between. Germline CDR1 SEHNR, CDR2 FQNEAQ (reference sequence). CDR3: CASSPGTGEKLFF. CDR3 bases: TGTGCCAGCAGCCCAGGGACGGGGGAAAAACTGTTTTTT.

V is TRBV4-3 and J is TRBJ1-4; D is unclear. CDR3 length equals 14 residues. V was clipped by 0 bases and J by 10 bases, with 12 bases between them. Germline CDR1 reads LGHNA; CDR2 reads YSLEER. The CDR3 sequence: CASSQEGTALKLFF. CDR3 nucleotides: TGCGCCAGCAGCCAAGAAGGCACAGCCTTAAAACTGTTTTTT.

The chain combines TRBV6-5 with TRBJ2-4; 11 bases are shared with TRBD2. Trimming cost V 6 bases and J 6 bases; bases outside gene matches: 13. This CDR3 has 17 residues. The germline V gene encodes CDR1 MNHEY and CDR2 SVGAGI. This CDR3 is CASSRTRTSGQLNIQYF. The DNA for the CDR3 is TGTGCCAGCAGCAGAACCCGGACTAGCGGGCAACTAAACATTCAGTACTTC.

This chain's CDR3 is CASSQEYGIHNEQFF. The CDR3, as DNA: TGTGCCAGCAGCCAAGAGTACGGGATCCACAATGAGCAGTTCTTC. This rearrangement joins TRBV3-1 to TRBJ2-1, with a weak D call TRBD2 (5 bases). Germline CDR1 is LGHDT and CDR2 is YNNKEL (reference sequence). The CDR3 is 15 amino acids. V lost 0 bases and J lost 5, with 11 bases in between.

The rearrangement joins TRBV30 to TRBJ2-1; a weak D match, TRBD1 (6 bases). Germline CDR1 is GTSNPN and CDR2 is SVGIG (reference sequence). Trimming removed 4 bases at V and 8 bases at J, with 15 bases between. The CDR3 is 13 residues long. The CDR3 nucleotides read TGTGCCTGGAACCCAACAGGGTCCGATGAGCAGTTCTTC. This translates into CAWNPTGSDEQFF.

A single count supports this clonotype. This chain links TRBV7-9 with TRBJ1-6; no clear D. V lost 3 bases and J 10 bases, leaving 13 bases between the germline ends. CDR3 length: 14 amino acids. Germline CDR1 is SEHNR and CDR2 is FQNEAQ (reference sequence). CDR3 in amino acids: CASSFGEGGSPLHF. The DNA for the CDR3 is TGTGCCAGCAGCTTCGGCGAGGGAGGGTCACCCCTCCACTTT. The full variable domain, in which reference TRBV7-9 and TRBJ1-6 provide the parts outside the CDR3, is DTGVSQNPRHKITKRGQNVTFRCDPISEHNRLYWYRQTLGQGPEFLTYFQNEAQLEKSRLLSDRFSAERPKGSFSTLEIQRTEQGDSAMYLCASSFGEGGSPLHFGNGTRLTVT.

The genes are TRBV4-1 and TRBJ1-1; possible D gene TRBD1, 6 bases. V lost 4 bases and J 0 bases, leaving 15 bases between the germline ends. Germline lookup yields CDR1 MGHRA and CDR2 YSYEKL. CDR3 length: 16 residues. The CDR3 DNA reads as TGCGCCAGCAGCCCCTGGACAGCCGAGATGAACACTGAAGCTTTCTTT. It translates to CASSPWTAEMNTEAFF.

The gene calls are TRBV20-1 and TRBJ1-2, with D perhaps TRBD1 (5 bases). Germline CDR1 reads DFQATT; CDR2 reads SNEGSKA (reference sequence). CDR3 length equals 13 residues. V lost 0 bases to trimming and J lost 8 bases, with 13 bases between them. The CDR3 coding sequence is TGCAGTGCTAGAGACACAGGAAGCTACGGCTACACCTTC. This codes for CSARDTGSYGYTF.

The chain couples TRBV30 to TRBJ1-1, with D maybe TRBD1 (5 bases). There are 15 residues in the CDR3. Germline assignment: CDR1 GTSNPN and CDR2 SVGIG (reference sequence). V was cut by 5 bases and J by 0 bases, with 16 bases left in between. As DNA, the CDR3 is TGTGCCTGGTCTGCAGGGTGGTTTGTGAACACTGAAGCTTTCTTT. It is translated as CAWSAGWFVNTEAFF.

This clonotype was detected only a few times. This chain connects TRBV6-5 to TRBJ2-7, with 7 bases that match TRBD1. This CDR3 contains 15 residues. Germline V lookup: CDR1 MNHEY, CDR2 SVGAGI. The trim removed 4 bases at V and 2 bases at J, leaving 8 bases unmatched. CDR3 in DNA: TGTGCCAGCAGTTTCTTGGGACAGCTAACCTACGAGCAGTACTTC. It translates to CASSFLGQLTYEQYF.

The gene calls are TRBV28 and TRBJ1-1; 9 bases align to TRBD1. J lost 1 base, V lost 4 bases, and 10 bases had no gene match. Germline CDR1 and CDR2: MDHEN and SYDVKM. The length of the CDR3 is 17 residues. The CDR3 protein is CASSSVPGQGWNTEAFF. Written as DNA, the CDR3 is TGTGCCAGCAGTTCAGTCCCGGGACAGGGTTGGAACACTGAAGCTTTCTTT.

J is TRBJ1-6 and V is TRBV5-1; D not certain. V lost 3 bases and J 10 bases, leaving 8 bases between the germline ends. Germline loops: CDR1 SGHRS, CDR2 YFSETQ. This CDR3 spans 12 amino acids. The CDR3, as DNA: TGCGCCAGCAGCTGGGCGGGATCACCCCTCCACTTT. As protein: CASSWAGSPLHF.

The rearrangement links TRBV20-1 to TRBJ2-1, with a weak D call TRBD2 (5 bases). Trimming shortened V by 0 bases and J by 1 base, and 13 bases separated the two germline ends. The CDR3 spans 16 residues. The germline CDR1 and CDR2 sequences are DFQATT and SNEGSKA (reference sequence). The CDR3 DNA reads TGCAGTGCTAGAGATCCTGGGTGGGAGTCCTACAATGAGCAGTTCTTC. Amino acid sequence: CSARDPGWESYNEQFF.

V is TRBV20-1 and J is TRBJ2-1; 11 positions agree with TRBD2. J gave up 8 bases and V 3 bases, and 12 bases lay outside the gene matches. The CDR3 length is 16 residues. Germline-derived CDR1 and CDR2 are DFQATT and SNEGSKA (reference sequence). DNA for the CDR3: TGCAGTGCTAGTCCTATTACTAGCGGGAGTTCCGATGAGCAGTTCTTC. As protein: CSASPITSGSSDEQFF.

This clonotype was seen only a few times. The chain is built from TRBV28 and TRBJ1-2; 8 nucleotides align to TRBD1. The germline V gene encodes CDR1 MDHEN and CDR2 SYDVKM. J gave up 6 bases and V 3 bases, and 15 bases lay outside the gene matches. The CDR3 has 17 amino acids. The CDR3 reads CASSLRAGGLPQHGYTF. The CDR3 DNA sequence: TGTGCCAGCAGTTTGAGGGCAGGGGGCCTACCGCAGCATGGCTACACCTTC.

The chain links TRBV29-1 to TRBJ1-2; D call uncertain. Germline V lookup: CDR1 SQVTM, CDR2 ANQGSEA. Trimming cost V 0 bases and J 8 bases, with 16 bases left between them. The CDR3 spans 14 residues. CDR3 loop: CSVEDPSASEGYTF. CDR3 bases: TGCAGCGTTGAAGATCCCTCGGCCTCGGAAGGCTACACCTTC.

This chain connects TRBV9 to TRBJ2-1; 7 nucleotides match TRBD2. Germline V gene sequence: CDR1 SGDLS, CDR2 YYNGEE. Trimming took 0 bases from V and 0 from J; bases not matched to a gene: 3. The CDR3 covers 16 residues. DNA of the CDR3: TGTGCCAGCAGCGTAGTAGGCGGGGGCTCCTACAATGAGCAGTTCTTC. Its translation: CASSVVGGGSYNEQFF.

The CDR3 spells CASSVDGGAGLLYEQYF. The CDR3 coding sequence is TGTGCCAGCAGCGTAGACGGGGGGGCAGGTCTACTCTACGAGCAGTACTTC. The chain carries TRBV9 and TRBJ2-7; 8 bases line up with TRBD2. The CDR3 extends over 17 amino acids. Unmatched junction bases numbered 11, after V lost 0 bases and J lost 3 bases. From germline, CDR1 is SGDLS and CDR2 YYNGEE.

This clonotype was observed once. The V call is TRBV15, the J call TRBJ2-1; TRBD2 matches at 13 bases. The J segment lost 2 bases and the V segment lost 1 base, leaving 2 bases of the junction unmatched. This CDR3 comprises 17 residues. The germline CDR1 and CDR2 sequences are LNHNV and YYDKDF (reference sequence). The CDR3 DNA follows: TGTGCCACCAGCAGAGTCACTAGCGGGAGGGCCTACAATGAGCAGTTCTTC. This sequence encodes CATSRVTSGRAYNEQFF. The full variable domain, with the rest looked up from reference TRBV15 and TRBJ2-1, is DAMVIQNPRYQVTQFGKPVTLSCSQTLNHNVMYWYQQKSSQAPKLLFHYYDKDFNNEADTPDNFQSRRPNTSFCFLDIRSPGLGDTAMYLCATSRVTSGRAYNEQFFGPGTRLTVL.

This clonotype appeared a few times. The chain carries TRBV5-6 and TRBJ2-7; D not certain. The CDR3 consists of 13 residues. V lost 2 bases, J lost 2 bases, and 8 bases lay in between. The germline gives CDR1 SGHDT, CDR2 YYEEEE. CDR3 in DNA: TGTGCCAGCAGCTTTACAGACCCCTACGAGCAGTACTTC. Translating gives CASSFTDPYEQYF.

The rearrangement joins TRBV24-1 to TRBJ1-1, with D unclear. Germline V CDR1 and CDR2: KGHDR, SFDVKD. With 0 bases removed from V and 0 bases from J, the gap between germline ends came to 10 bases. The CDR3 totals 16 residues. DNA of the CDR3: TGTGCCACCAGTGATTTGCCGGGAAGGGTGAACACTGAAGCTTTCTTT. As protein: CATSDLPGRVNTEAFF.

The gene calls are TRBV6-2 or TRBV6-3 and TRBJ2-5, with 7 bases fitting TRBD1. The CDR3 extends over 16 amino acids. Looked up from germline, CDR1 is MNHEY and CDR2 is SVGEGT. Trimming cost V 6 bases and J 0 bases; bases outside gene matches: 10. CDR3 nucleotide sequence: TGTGCCAGCAGCGCGTCAGTGACAGGGTACCAAGAGACCCAGTACTTC. This gives the protein CASSASVTGYQETQYF.

A few counts support this clonotype. The chain links TRBV7-9 to TRBJ1-4; TRBD1 is a possible D gene (6 bases). V gave up 2 bases and J gave up 0 bases, with 13 bases separating them. The CDR3 is made up of 17 amino acids. Germline-derived CDR1 and CDR2 are SEHNR and FQNEAQ (reference sequence). CDR3 DNA sequence: TGTGCCAGCAGCTTAAAGGGGGTGAGGGCAACTAATGAAAAACTGTTTTTT. This translates into CASSLKGVRATNEKLFF.

This clonotype came up a few times. The genes are TRBV4-2 and TRBJ1-1; 8 bases are shared with TRBD1. The CDR3 has 16 residues. Germline lookup yields CDR1 LGHNA and CDR2 YNFKEQ. V was pared by 0 bases and J by 2 bases, with 5 bases of the junction left unmatched. The CDR3: CASSQEQGELNTEAFF. CDR3 DNA sequence: TGTGCCAGCAGCCAAGAACAGGGGGAACTTAACACTGAAGCTTTCTTT.

This sequence joins TRBV12-3 or TRBV12-4 and TRBJ2-1; 7 bases match TRBD1. The CDR3 covers 14 residues. Losses at the gene ends were 5 bases for V and 3 bases for J; bases not matched to a gene: 4. DNA for the CDR3: TGTGCCAGCAGTATGACAGGGAGCTACAATGAGCAGTTCTTC. The encoded protein is CASSMTGSYNEQFF.

The chain carries TRBV7-3 and TRBJ2-3, with D possibly TRBD2 on 6 matching bases. The germline gives CDR1 SGHTA, CDR2 FQGTGA. Trimming left V 0 bases short and J 5 bases short, with 12 bases between. The CDR3 has 15 amino acids. CDR3 protein: CASSLTQRVEDTQYF. The CDR3 DNA is TGTGCCAGCAGCTTAACTCAGCGGGTGGAAGATACGCAGTATTTT.

The genes are TRBV29-1 and TRBJ2-3; D gene uncertain. The CDR3 has 13 residues. V was trimmed by 7 bases and J by 6 bases, leaving 17 bases between them. The germline V gene encodes CDR1 SQVTM and CDR2 ANQGSEA. DNA for the CDR3: TGCAGCGCCCCGACCTCCGTGAGGGATACGCAGTATTTT. Its translation: CSAPTSVRDTQYF.